These 31 T cell receptor beta chains were all obtained from the same sample, sequenced in a study of shared clonotypes between healthy human individuals. Sequencing was performed with immunoSEQ multiplex PCR; in TCRdb, only in-frame clones are kept and a portion is missing. The data contain 2 million to 3 million clones, approximately 93% of them singletons. Sample: naive CD4+ T cells from PBMCs. Subset here: CD45RA+ positively selected. The receptors here all came from a young man in good health. Some clones in this sample may be carry-over from other donors' samples.

This chain joins TRBV2 and TRBJ2-1; D might be TRBD1 or TRBD2, each matching 7 bases. This CDR3 comprises 14 residues. Trimming took off 6 bases at V and 8 bases at J, with 17 bases between the two ends. Germline CDR1 is SNHLY and CDR2 is FYNNEI. CDR3 in amino acids: CASSVNRGGDEQFF. The CDR3 bases are TGTGCCAGCAGCGTAAACAGGGGAGGGGATGAGCAGTTCTTC.

The gene calls are TRBV2 and TRBJ2-5; possible D gene TRBD1, 5 bases. CDR1 and CDR2 from the germline V gene are SNHLY and FYNNEI. The V and J ends lost 8 bases and 4 bases respectively, with 11 bases between them. The CDR3 is 12 residues long. The CDR3: CASGRVAETQYF. The CDR3 DNA reads TGTGCCAGCGGCAGGGTGGCAGAGACCCAGTACTTC.

This sequence joins TRBV12-5 and TRBJ2-7, with 9 bases lining up with TRBD1. CDR3 length: 16 residues. Germline CDR1 and CDR2: LGHNT and FRNRAP. V lost 0 bases to trimming and J lost 7 bases; unmatched junction nucleotides: 10. The CDR3 here is CASGLVRWDREGEQYF. The CDR3 coding sequence is TGTGCTAGTGGTTTGGTACGGTGGGACAGGGAAGGAGAGCAGTACTTC. Drawing the rest from reference TRBV12-5 and TRBJ2-7, the complete variable domain is DARVTQTPRHKVTEMGQEVTMRCQPILGHNTVFWYRQTMMQGLELLAYFRNRAPLDDSGMPKDRFSAEMPDATLATLKIQPSEPRDSAVYFCASGLVRWDREGEQYFGPGTRLTVT.

CDR3 DNA: TGTGCCAGCACTAGCGGGAGGCCCCGGGGCGAGCAGTACTTC. Translating it yields CASTSGRPRGEQYF. The chain recombines TRBV14 with TRBJ2-7, with 11 bases matching TRBD2. Germline V lookup: CDR1 SGHDN, CDR2 FVKESK. After removal of 7 bases from V and 6 bases from J, the junction contained 8 bases not matched to a gene. The CDR3 runs to 14 residues.

This CDR3 is CAIKGSADTQYF. The CDR3 DNA sequence: TGTGCCATCAAGGGTAGCGCAGATACGCAGTATTTT. The chain couples TRBV10-3 to TRBJ2-3; possible D gene TRBD2, 5 bases. The CDR3 contains 12 residues. The germline V and J ends were trimmed by 7 bases and 4 bases, with 9 bases remaining between them. The germline gives CDR1 ENHRY, CDR2 SYGVKD.

J is TRBJ2-5 and V is TRBV7-9; TRBD1 aligns across 9 bases. The germline V gene encodes CDR1 SEHNR and CDR2 FQNEAQ (reference sequence). The CDR3 is 15 amino acids. V shed 5 bases, J shed 2 bases, and the junction held 6 bases outside the gene matches. The CDR3 protein is CASSPQGAGQETQYF. The CDR3 coding sequence is TGTGCCAGCAGCCCACAGGGGGCGGGTCAAGAGACCCAGTACTTC.

This rearrangement joins TRBV7-8 to TRBJ1-2; D is undetermined. Germline CDR1 reads SGHVS; CDR2 reads FQNEAQ. The CDR3 contains 14 residues. Trimming left V 3 bases short and J 6 bases short, with 14 bases between. The DNA of the CDR3 is TGTGCCAGCAGCTTGGAATGGGTCACCGATGGCTACACCTTC. As protein: CASSLEWVTDGYTF. The variable domain in full, with the rest retrieved from reference TRBV7-8 and TRBJ1-2, is GAGVSQSPRYKVAKRGQDVALRCDPISGHVSLFWYQQALGQGPEFLTYFQNEAQLDKSGLPSDRFFAERPEGSVSTLKIQRTQQEDSAVYLCASSLEWVTDGYTFGSGTRLTVV.

The chain uses TRBV2 and TRBJ1-1; 8 bases fit TRBD1. J gave up 3 bases and V 3 bases, and 0 bases lay outside the gene matches. Germline V gene lookup returns CDR1 SNHLY and CDR2 FYNNEI. The CDR3 contains 13 residues. CDR3: CASSDRGHTEAFF. The DNA of the CDR3 is TGTGCCAGCAGTGACAGGGGGCACACTGAAGCTTTCTTT. The full variable domain, its missing parts supplied by reference TRBV2 and TRBJ1-1, is EPEVTQTPSHQVTQMGQEVILRCVPISNHLYFYWYRQILGQKVEFLVSFYNNEISEKSEIFDDQFSVERPDGSNFTLKIRSTKLEDSAMYFCASSDRGHTEAFFGQGTRLTVV.

The count of this clone is one. The V gene is TRBV5-6, the J gene TRBJ2-7; tentatively, D is TRBD1 (6 bases). Trimming cost V 4 bases and J 4 bases, with 12 bases left between them. CDR1 is SGHDT, CDR2 YYEEEE, per germline. CDR3 length: 13 residues. The CDR3 nucleotides read TGTGCCAGCAGCATCGAACAGGGTTACGAGCAGTACTTC. Its translation: CASSIEQGYEQYF.

The V gene is TRBV7-9, the J gene TRBJ2-1; TRBD2 matches 11 bases. This CDR3 spans 17 amino acids. Per germline, CDR1 SEHNR and CDR2 FQNEAQ (reference sequence). Trimming at V came to 1 base and at J to 4 bases, leaving 6 bases not matched to a gene. Here the CDR3 DNA reads TGTGCCAGCAGCTTAGGCTCGACTAGCGGGACTTACAATGAGCAGTTCTTC. Residues: CASSLGSTSGTYNEQFF.

This rearrangement joins TRBV19 to TRBJ1-5; D remains ambiguous. Germline CDR1 and CDR2: LNHDA and SQIVND (reference sequence). Between the trimmed V and J ends, which lost 0 bases and 6 bases, there was a span of 15 bases. The CDR3 is 16 amino acids. The CDR3 nucleotides read TGTGCCAGTAGTATAGATAAGGTGGGCTCGGGTCAGCCCCAGCATTTT. Its protein is CASSIDKVGSGQPQHF.

V and J are TRBV27 and TRBJ1-2; D is possibly TRBD1 (5 bases). The CDR3 sequence is 14 residues long. The germline V gene encodes CDR1 MNHEY and CDR2 SMNVEV (reference sequence). The germline V and J ends were trimmed by 3 bases and 4 bases, with 12 bases remaining between them. DNA of the CDR3: TGTGCCAGCAGTTTCCCCCCCGGGGGCTATGGCTACACCTTC. Its translation: CASSFPPGGYGYTF.

This chain joins TRBV9 and TRBJ1-6; TRBD1 agrees at 9 bases. CDR3 size: 15 residues. Per germline, CDR1 SGDLS and CDR2 YYNGEE. V lost 4 bases and J lost 8; bases outside the gene matches: 7. CDR3 in amino acids: CASSQLDRGYSPLHF. CDR3 sequence (DNA): TGTGCCAGCAGCCAACTGGACAGGGGTTATTCACCCCTCCACTTT.

The CDR3 is CASSPRPTSTDTQYF. As DNA, the CDR3 is TGTGCCAGCAGTCCCCGGCCCACAAGCACAGATACGCAGTATTTT. This chain connects TRBV27 to TRBJ2-3; D call uncertain. The CDR3 consists of 15 residues. Germline loops: CDR1 MNHEY, CDR2 SMNVEV (reference sequence). Trimming took off 5 bases at V and 0 bases at J, with 12 bases between the two ends.

This chain links TRBV6-5 with TRBJ1-4, with D perhaps matching TRBD1 (6 bases). Germline V lookup: CDR1 MNHEY, CDR2 SVGAGI. CDR3 length: 15 amino acids. Trimming shortened V by 2 bases and J by 0 bases, and 7 bases separated the two germline ends. The CDR3 nucleotides read TGTGCCAGCAGTTACCGGACAGCAACTAATGAAAAACTGTTTTTT. This sequence encodes CASSYRTATNEKLFF.

The V gene is TRBV7-9, the J gene TRBJ2-7; the D gene is possibly TRBD2 (5 bases). V lost 5 bases to trimming and J lost 6 bases, with 11 bases between them. The CDR3 spans 12 residues. CDR1 is SEHNR and CDR2 is FQNEAQ in the germline V gene (reference sequence). In DNA, the CDR3 is TGTGCCAGCAGCAACGGGGTATCCGAGCAGTACTTC. Amino acids: CASSNGVSEQYF.

This chain connects TRBV28 to TRBJ1-2, with a weak D call TRBD1 (6 bases). Germline V gene data show CDR1 as MDHEN and CDR2 as SYDVKM. V gave up 6 bases and J gave up 4 bases, with 12 bases separating them. This CDR3 contains 13 residues. The CDR3 region has the DNA TGTGCCAGCAGGTCAACAGGGCTCTATGGCTACACCTTC. Protein sequence: CASRSTGLYGYTF.

This chain connects TRBV25-1 to TRBJ2-1; D might be TRBD2 (5 bases). The CDR3 is 12 residues long. The V gene lost 4 bases and the J gene lost 12 bases, with 13 bases spanning the gap. The germline V gene has CDR1 MGHDK and CDR2 SYGVNS. CDR3 in amino acids: CASSGGPLGQFF. The CDR3 DNA is TGTGCCAGCAGTGGCGGGCCCCTGGGGCAGTTCTTC.

The chain has TRBV9 and TRBJ2-5; D ambiguous. This CDR3 comprises 15 residues. Trimming cost V 4 bases and J 2 bases, with 15 bases left between them. CDR1 is SGDLS and CDR2 is YYNGEE in the germline V gene. The DNA for the CDR3 is TGTGCCAGCAGCCGACAAAGAAACCCTCAAGAGACCCAGTACTTC. Protein product: CASSRQRNPQETQYF.

The chain is built from TRBV5-1 and TRBJ2-1; 8 bases line up with TRBD2. The CDR3 is 14 amino acids. The junction had 10 bases not matched to a gene; V was cut back by 4 bases and J by 10 bases. Germline values: CDR1 SGHRS, CDR2 YFSETQ. This CDR3 is CASSRTSPTGEQFF. The CDR3, as DNA: TGCGCCAGCAGCAGGACTAGCCCGACGGGGGAGCAGTTCTTC.

The chain combines TRBV9 with TRBJ2-1; D gene unclear. V lost 4 bases and J 0 bases, leaving 11 bases between the germline ends. The germline gives CDR1 SGDLS, CDR2 YYNGEE. This CDR3 region has 15 residues. CDR3 residues: CASSSLSGSYNEQFF. As DNA, the CDR3 is TGTGCCAGCAGCTCGTTGTCGGGCTCCTACAATGAGCAGTTCTTC.

The chain employs TRBV4-3 and TRBJ2-3; maybe TRBD2 (5 bases). Trimming pared 1 base from V and 1 base from J, leaving 6 bases between. Germline CDR1 LGHNA, CDR2 YSLEER. There are 14 residues in the CDR3. As DNA, the CDR3 is TGCGCCAGCAGCCAAGCGCGGGGCACAGATACGCAGTATTTT. Translated: CASSQARGTDTQYF.

The gene calls are TRBV7-6 and TRBJ2-7; tentative D call: TRBD2 (5 bases). CDR3 length equals 14 residues. Germline CDR1 reads SGHVS; CDR2 reads FNYEAQ. V shed 5 bases and J shed 6 bases, with 17 bases lying between them. DNA of the CDR3: TGTGCCAGCAGCGAAGAGGGATATCGGGGCGAGCAGTACTTC. Translated: CASSEEGYRGEQYF.

The rearrangement links TRBV5-4 to TRBJ2-1; D perhaps matches TRBD1 (5 bases). This CDR3 spans 14 amino acids. CDR1 and CDR2 from the germline V gene are SGHNT and YYREEE (reference sequence). Trimming removed 1 base at V and 5 bases at J, with 10 bases between. In nucleotides, the CDR3 is TGTGCCAGCAGCTTGTCTACAGGTCACAATGAGCAGTTCTTC. This sequence encodes CASSLSTGHNEQFF.

A single count supports this clone. V is TRBV5-4 and J is TRBJ2-3; TRBD2 aligns across 7 bases. The CDR3 contains 14 residues. Germline CDR1 and CDR2: SGHNT and YYREEE (reference sequence). V was pared by 2 bases and J by 3 bases, with 3 bases of the junction left unmatched. In DNA, the CDR3 is TGTGCCAGCAGCTTTCCTAGCGGAACAGATACGCAGTATTTT. Its translation: CASSFPSGTDTQYF.

The chain links TRBV5-1 to TRBJ2-1, with no clear D. The CDR3 totals 13 residues. CDR1 is SGHRS, CDR2 YFSETQ, per germline. V lost 0 bases and J lost 7, with 8 bases in between. DNA for the CDR3: TGCGCCAGCAGCTTGGTCCCGGAGAATGAGCAGTTCTTC. It codes for CASSLVPENEQFF.

The chain has TRBV11-3 and TRBJ1-1, with a tentative D call TRBD1 (5 bases). The CDR3 has 13 residues. The germline CDR1 and CDR2 sequences are SGHNT and YENEEA. Trimming left V 4 bases short and J 10 bases short, with 16 bases between. CDR3 bases: TGTGCCAGCAGCTGGGGCAACGGACTCAGAGCTTTCTTT. It yields the protein CASSWGNGLRAFF.

The V call is TRBV5-1, the J call TRBJ1-1; D possibly corresponds to TRBD1 (5 bases). Trimming removed 0 bases from V and 4 bases from J, with 10 bases in between. Germline loops: CDR1 SGHRS, CDR2 YFSETQ. This CDR3 region has 14 residues. The CDR3 loop reads CASSLEGLITEAFF. Here the CDR3 DNA reads TGCGCCAGCAGCTTGGAGGGGTTGATCACTGAAGCTTTCTTT.

About this clone: Being one base from a much bigger clone, this may be a read error. The J gene is TRBJ2-5, the V gene TRBV9, with no clear D. The CDR3 extends over 11 amino acids. V lost 0 bases and J 5 bases, leaving 2 bases between the germline ends. Germline CDR1 is SGDLS and CDR2 is YYNGEE. CDR3 in amino acids: CASSVVETQYF. CDR3 DNA sequence: TGTGCCAGCAGCGTAGTGGAGACCCAGTACTTC. Full variable domain (missing parts from reference TRBV9 and TRBJ2-5): DSGVTQTPKHLITATGQRVTLRCSPRSGDLSVYWYQQSLDQGLQFLIQYYNGEERAKGNILERFSAQQFPDLHSELNLSSLELGDSALYFCASSVVETQYFGPGTRLLVL.

This chain joins TRBV5-1 and TRBJ2-4; maybe TRBD2 (6 bases). Germline CDR1 SGHRS, CDR2 YFSETQ. This CDR3 is 15 amino acids long. V gave up 5 bases and J gave up 7 bases, with 19 bases separating them. The CDR3 reads CASSPTSAGNNIQYF. As DNA, the CDR3 is TGCGCCAGCAGTCCAACTTCCGCGGGAAACAACATTCAGTACTTC.

This rearrangement joins TRBV11-3 to TRBJ1-1, with a possible D match to TRBD1 (6 bases). CDR3 length: 14 amino acids. Trimming removed 1 base at V and 3 bases at J, with 9 bases between. Germline V gene data show CDR1 as SGHNT and CDR2 as YENEEA. CDR3 coding DNA: TGTGCCAGCAGCTTAGGGGGGGCAGACACTGAAGCTTTCTTT. This translates into CASSLGGADTEAFF.